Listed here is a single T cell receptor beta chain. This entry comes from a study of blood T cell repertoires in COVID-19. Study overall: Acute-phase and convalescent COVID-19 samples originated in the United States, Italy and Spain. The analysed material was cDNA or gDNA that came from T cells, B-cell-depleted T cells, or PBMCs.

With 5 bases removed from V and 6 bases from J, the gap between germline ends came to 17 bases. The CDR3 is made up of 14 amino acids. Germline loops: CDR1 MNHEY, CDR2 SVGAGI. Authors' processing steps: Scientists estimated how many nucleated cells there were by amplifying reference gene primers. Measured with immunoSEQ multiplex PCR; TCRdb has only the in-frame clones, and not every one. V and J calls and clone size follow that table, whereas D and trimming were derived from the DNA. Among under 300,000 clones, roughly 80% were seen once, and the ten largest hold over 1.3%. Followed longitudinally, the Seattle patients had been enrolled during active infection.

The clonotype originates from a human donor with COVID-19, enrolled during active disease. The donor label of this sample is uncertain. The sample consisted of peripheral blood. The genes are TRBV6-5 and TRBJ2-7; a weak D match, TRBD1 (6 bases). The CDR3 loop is CASSPQGSQIEQYF. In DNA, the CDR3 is TGTGCCAGCAGTCCGCAGGGGTCTCAGATCGAGCAGTACTTC.